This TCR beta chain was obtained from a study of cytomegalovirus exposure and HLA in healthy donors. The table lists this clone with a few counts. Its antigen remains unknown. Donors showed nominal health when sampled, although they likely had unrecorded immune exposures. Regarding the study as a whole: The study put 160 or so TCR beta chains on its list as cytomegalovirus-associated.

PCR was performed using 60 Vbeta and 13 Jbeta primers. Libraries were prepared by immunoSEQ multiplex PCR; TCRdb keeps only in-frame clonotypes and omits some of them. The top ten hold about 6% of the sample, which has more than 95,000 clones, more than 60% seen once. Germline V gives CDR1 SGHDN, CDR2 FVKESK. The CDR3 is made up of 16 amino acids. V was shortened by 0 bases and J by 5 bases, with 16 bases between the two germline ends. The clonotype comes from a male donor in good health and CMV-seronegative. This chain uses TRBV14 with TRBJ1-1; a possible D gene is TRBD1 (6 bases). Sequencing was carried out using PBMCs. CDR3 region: CASSQEQGLIRTEAFF. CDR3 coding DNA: TGTGCCAGCAGCCAAGAACAGGGCCTAATCCGAACTGAAGCTTTCTTT. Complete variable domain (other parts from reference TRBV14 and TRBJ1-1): EAGVTQFPSHSVIEKGQTVTLRCDPISGHDNLYWYRRVMGKEIKFLLHFVKESKQDESGMPNNRFLAERTGGTYSTLKVQPAELEDSGVYFCASSQEQGLIRTEAFFGQGTRLTVV.